This T cell receptor beta chain is from a study of blood T cell repertoires in COVID-19. Across the study: The United States, Italy and Spain provided the acute and convalescent COVID-19 samples. T cells, B-cell-depleted T cells, or PBMCs provided the cDNA or gDNA that served as material.

Study members were between about 18 and 90 years old and lived in fewer than 30 US regions. The CDR3 runs 15 residues. V was clipped by 5 bases and J by 1 base; unmatched bases: 7. The germline CDR1 and CDR2 sequences are SEHNR and FQNEAQ (reference sequence). Method: immunoSEQ multiplex PCR; TCRdb's copy keeps in-frame clones and lacks some. The table has 270,000 or so clones, roughly 88% seen once. The sequence was collected from a woman aged 40-49 years with acute COVID-19. The chain is built from TRBV7-9 and TRBJ2-7, with TRBD1 matching 8 bases. Input material: PBMCs or T cells enriched from blood (not recorded which). The CDR3 loop reads CASSTGGSRSYEQYF. CDR3 nucleotide sequence: TGTGCCAGCAGCACAGGGGGGAGCCGGTCCTACGAGCAGTACTTC.